This entry lists 17 T cell receptor beta chains sequenced from one sample in a study of T-cell memory formation after mild COVID-19. TCRdb passed the 5' RACE reads through MiXCR, listing each CDR3 protein once. The sample lists 350,000 to 500,000 distinct CDR3 sequences, around 19% occurring once. Sequencing was performed on PBMCs or a T cell subset sorted from them (not recorded which). Receptor source: an adult woman who had mild COVID-19 (a few samples of this study predate the infection). Cell type and time point are not known.

There are a few counts of this clonotype. The CDR3 bases are TGCGCCAGCAGCCAAGTTGGGACAGGGAGTAACACCGGGGAGCTGTTTTTT. It codes for CASSQVGTGSNTGELFF. V gene TRBV4-3 combines with J gene TRBJ2-2; 9 nucleotides align to TRBD1. Unmatched junction bases numbered 5, after V lost 1 base and J lost 2 bases. Germline V gene sequence: CDR1 LGHNA, CDR2 YSLEER. This CDR3 is 17 amino acids long.

The chain carries TRBV12-3 or TRBV12-4 and TRBJ2-7; TRBD2 matches at 10 bases. The CDR3 consists of 15 residues. The V segment lost 3 bases and the J segment 1 base; nucleotides outside the gene matches: 3. CDR3 nucleotides: TGTGCCAGCAGTTTTCCGGGACTAGCGTCCTACGAGCAGTACTTC. Translation gives CASSFPGLASYEQYF.

The sample holds a few counts of this clonotype. The gene calls are TRBV7-8 and TRBJ1-4; TRBD1 might be the D (5 bases). Trimming pared 6 bases from V and 10 bases from J, leaving 21 bases between. Germline V CDR1 and CDR2: SGHVS, FQNEAQ. This CDR3 is 15 amino acids long. The CDR3 DNA reads as TGTGCCAGCAGTCTCGGCGGGGTCGTCGGGGGAAAACTGTTTTTT. Protein sequence: CASSLGGVVGGKLFF.

This clonotype has a single count. The gene calls are TRBV29-1 and TRBJ2-7; D perhaps matches TRBD1 (6 bases). The CDR3 runs 12 residues. Trimming stripped 6 bases from V and 3 bases from J, with 12 bases between. The germline CDR1 and CDR2 sequences are SQVTM and ANQGSEA. The DNA of the CDR3 is TGCAGCGTCGCCGGACAGTACTACGAGCAGTACTTC. Translated: CSVAGQYYEQYF.

The gene calls are TRBV12-5 and TRBJ2-3, with 8 nucleotides matching TRBD1. The CDR3 contains 14 residues. The J segment lost 5 bases and the V segment lost 7 bases, leaving 8 bases of the junction unmatched. Germline CDR1 LGHNT, CDR2 FRNRAP. CDR3 bases: TGTGCTAGTGACCAGGGGGCGTCAAGAGATACGCAGTATTTT. It codes for CASDQGASRDTQYF.

This chain joins TRBV12-3 or TRBV12-4 and TRBJ2-2; D ambiguous. The CDR3 sequence is 15 residues long. V was shortened by 6 bases and J by 4 bases, with 15 bases between the two germline ends. CDR3 coding DNA: TGTGCCAGCAGATCCCAGGAAGTTCGCACCGGGGAGCTGTTTTTT. Protein product: CASRSQEVRTGELFF.

This clonotype has a count of ten or more. The chain is built from TRBV5-1 and TRBJ2-3; TRBD2 might be the D (5 bases). Between the trimmed V and J ends, which lost 1 base and 5 bases, there was a span of 14 bases. The CDR3 extends over 15 amino acids. CDR1 and CDR2 (germline): SGHRS, YFSETQ. The CDR3 reads CASSLSRAGEDTQYF. Here the CDR3 DNA reads TGCGCCAGCAGCTTGAGTAGGGCGGGTGAAGATACGCAGTATTTT.

The V and J genes are TRBV2 and TRBJ2-1; 7 bases match TRBD1. CDR1 is SNHLY and CDR2 is FYNNEI in the germline V gene. This CDR3 has 15 amino acids. V lost 4 bases to trimming and J lost 1 base; unmatched junction nucleotides: 4. CDR3 protein: CASSGTGVSYNEQFF. The CDR3 nucleotides read TGTGCCAGCAGTGGAACAGGGGTGTCCTACAATGAGCAGTTCTTC.

The chain carries TRBV5-1 and TRBJ2-5; no firm D call. Germline loops: CDR1 SGHRS, CDR2 YFSETQ. Trimming shortened V by 0 bases and J by 5 bases, and 8 bases separated the two germline ends. The CDR3 is 13 amino acids. CDR3 sequence reads: CASSLVGPETQYF. The DNA for the CDR3 is TGCGCCAGCAGCTTGGTAGGGCCCGAGACCCAGTACTTC.

This clonotype was seen many times. V is TRBV6-2 or TRBV6-3 and J is TRBJ2-3; no definite D call. Germline CDR1 MNHEY, CDR2 SVGEGT. CDR3 size: 12 residues. V was cut by 2 bases and J by 2 bases, with 2 bases left in between. CDR3 sequence (DNA): TGTGCCAGCAGTTACCCCACAGATACGCAGTATTTT. Protein: CASSYPTDTQYF.

This clonotype occurred a few times. This chain uses TRBV6-1 with TRBJ2-5; 7 bases line up with TRBD2. This CDR3 spans 13 amino acids. The junction had 2 bases not matched to a gene; V was cut back by 2 bases and J by 5 bases. Germline V gene data show CDR1 as MNHNS and CDR2 as SASEGT. The CDR3 bases are TGTGCCAGCAGTGAACTACTAGCGGAGACCCAGTACTTC. Translated, it gives CASSELLAETQYF.

This chain connects TRBV7-2 to TRBJ2-5; D is possibly TRBD2 (6 bases). Germline V lookup: CDR1 SGHTA, CDR2 FQGNSA. V lost 0 bases and J 2 bases, leaving 10 bases between the germline ends. The CDR3 is 15 residues long. CDR3 residues: CASSLAWRGQETQYF. The CDR3 DNA reads TGTGCCAGCAGCTTAGCATGGCGGGGTCAAGAGACCCAGTACTTC.

Only a few counts were recorded for this clonotype. The genes are TRBV10-2 and TRBJ2-1; D not resolved. The V end lost 6 bases, the J end lost 9 bases, and 9 bases lay between the germline ends. This CDR3 region has 11 residues. Germline loops: CDR1 WSHSY, CDR2 SAAADI. The chain's CDR3 is CASSKFSEQFF. Written as DNA, the CDR3 is TGCGCCAGCAGCAAATTTAGTGAGCAGTTCTTC.

The J gene is TRBJ1-6, the V gene TRBV6-5; 7 bases are a match to TRBD1. V lost 2 bases, J lost 3 bases, and 7 bases stayed unmatched. This CDR3 comprises 17 residues. The germline V gene encodes CDR1 MNHEY and CDR2 SVGAGI. CDR3 nucleotide sequence: TGTGCCAGCAGTTACACTCTCCGACAGGGCTATAATTCACCCCTCCACTTT. Translated: CASSYTLRQGYNSPLHF.

At least ten counts were recorded for this clonotype. The V gene is TRBV10-3, the J gene TRBJ2-3; 9 bases align to TRBD2. This CDR3 has 14 residues. CDR1 is ENHRY and CDR2 is SYGVKD in the germline V gene. V shed 4 bases and J 1 base; nucleotides not matched to a gene: 0. The CDR3 spells CAISGTSGTDTQYF. CDR3 in DNA: TGTGCCATCAGTGGGACTAGCGGCACAGATACGCAGTATTTT.

This clonotype was seen only a few times. This chain links TRBV5-5 with TRBJ2-1; no definite D call. V dropped 1 base and J dropped 7 bases, with 6 bases sitting between them. Germline-derived CDR1 and CDR2 are SGHKS and YYEKEE (reference sequence). This CDR3 contains 12 residues. CDR3: CASSLTKNEQFF. DNA of the CDR3: TGTGCCAGCAGCTTGACGAAAAATGAGCAGTTCTTC.

The table lists this clonotype with many counts. The V and J genes are TRBV18 and TRBJ2-3, with D uncertain. The CDR3 runs to 13 residues. Germline CDR1 reads KGHSH; CDR2 reads LQKENI. V dropped 4 bases and J dropped 3 bases, with 8 bases sitting between them. CDR3 amino acids: CASSLAETDTQYF. CDR3 nucleotides: TGTGCCAGCTCACTAGCTGAGACAGATACGCAGTATTTT.